This T cell receptor beta chain was observed in a study of blood T cell repertoires in COVID-19. The CDR3 covers 17 residues. The junction had 14 bases not matched to a gene; V was cut back by 3 bases and J by 7 bases. The germline V gene encodes CDR1 MNHEY and CDR2 SMNVEV (reference sequence). Original processing methods: Nucleated cell counts were estimated from reference gene primer amplification. TCRdb's copy holds only in-frame clones and misses some; the assay was immunoSEQ multiplex PCR. From that table come the V and J calls and clone size; the DNA was used to work out D and trimming. The table lists some 330,000 clones, around 83% of them singletons, with around 5% in the top ten. The study assigned cohorts using participant-reported clinical history. Two negative PCRs, clearance, or symptom resolution characterized the recovered Cohort 3 donors.

The sequenced material came from PBMCs or T cells enriched from blood (not recorded which). The chain carries TRBV27 and TRBJ1-1; 10 positions match TRBD1. This TCR was sampled from a woman aged 45 to 65 who had recovered from COVID-19. CDR3: CASSLDRGRQAPGEAFF. The CDR3, as DNA: TGTGCCAGCAGTTTGGACAGGGGGAGACAGGCCCCCGGTGAAGCTTTCTTT.